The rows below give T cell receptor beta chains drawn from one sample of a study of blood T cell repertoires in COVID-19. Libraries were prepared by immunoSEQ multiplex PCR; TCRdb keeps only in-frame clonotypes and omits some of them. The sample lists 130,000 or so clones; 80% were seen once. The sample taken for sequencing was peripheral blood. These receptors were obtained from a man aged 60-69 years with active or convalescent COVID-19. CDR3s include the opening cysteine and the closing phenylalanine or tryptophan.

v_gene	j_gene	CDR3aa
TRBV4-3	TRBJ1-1	CASSQDWAGHTEAFF
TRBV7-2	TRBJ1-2	CASSSSWGTVYGYTF
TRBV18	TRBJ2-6	CASSVLLSVSGANVLTF
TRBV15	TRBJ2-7	CATSRRKGNSYEQYF
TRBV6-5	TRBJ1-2	CASSYPGQGPYGYTF
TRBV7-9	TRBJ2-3	CASSTWGGAVSGTDTQYF
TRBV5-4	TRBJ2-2	CASSLTSGGAGELFF
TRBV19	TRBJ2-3	CASSMSRDRASTQYF
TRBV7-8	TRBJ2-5	CASSLGAFTSGSQETQYF
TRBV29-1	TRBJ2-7	CSVGGAYEQYF
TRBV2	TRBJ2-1	CASRKAAGGSYNEQFF
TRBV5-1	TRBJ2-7	CASSLGFGTSGYEQYF
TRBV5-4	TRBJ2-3	CASSAGTSGFITDTQYF
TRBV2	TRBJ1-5	CASSDQGVYQPQHF
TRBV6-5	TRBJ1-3	CASSYSRDSGNTIYF
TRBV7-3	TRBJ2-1	CASRATGGRDEQFF
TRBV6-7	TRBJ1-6	CASPLRDREHPSSYNSPLHF
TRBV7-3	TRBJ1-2	CASRSGDGYTF
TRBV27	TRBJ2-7	CASSFRGSGSPLYRQYF
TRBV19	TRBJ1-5	CAAGSDRDNQPQHF
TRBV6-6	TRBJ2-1	CASSPTQTSGTYNEQFF
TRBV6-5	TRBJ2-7	CASSYSARGLYEQYF
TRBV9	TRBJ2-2	CASSVGGSIIGELFF
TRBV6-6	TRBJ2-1	CASSYSRGTEQFF
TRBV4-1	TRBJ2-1	CASSQDRLASREQFF
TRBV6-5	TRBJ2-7	CASSYPGTGYEQYF
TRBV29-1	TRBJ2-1	CSVGSGGSYNEQFF
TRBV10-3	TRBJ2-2	CAINERRTGATGELFF
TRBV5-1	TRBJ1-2	CASSLAGDRTYGYTF
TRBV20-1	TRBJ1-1	CSASKGLNTEAFF
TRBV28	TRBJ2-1	CASSLTSRYNEQFF
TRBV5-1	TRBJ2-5	CASSPTGSQETQYF
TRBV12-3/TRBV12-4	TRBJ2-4	CASSPANIQYF
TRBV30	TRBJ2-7	CAWTRDYLSYEQYF
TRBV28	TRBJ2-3	CASSPTKTAPDTQYF
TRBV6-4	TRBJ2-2	CASSDSGPGRELFF
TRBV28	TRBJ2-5	CASSLEGAGRETQYF
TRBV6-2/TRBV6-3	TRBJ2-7	CASSPMGRGTDEQYF
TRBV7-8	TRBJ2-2	CASPERGTGELFF
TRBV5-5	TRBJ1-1	CASSLQHMNTEAFF
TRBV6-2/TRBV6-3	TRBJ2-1	CASSRDRDSNEQFF
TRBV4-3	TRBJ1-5	CASSHSRGERSQPLHF
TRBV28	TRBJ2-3	CASNPSGTGTTDTQYF
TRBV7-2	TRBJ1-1	CASSLGLEAFF
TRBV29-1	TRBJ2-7	CSVDITGYEQYF
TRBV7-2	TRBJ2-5	CASSLEAASGTVTQYF
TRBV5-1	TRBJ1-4	CASSGGQGSEKLFF
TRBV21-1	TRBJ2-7	CASSKASSPDSYEQYF